Presented here are 12 T cell receptor beta chains from one specimen sequenced in a study of T-cell memory formation after mild COVID-19. TCRdb analysed the 5' RACE reads with MiXCR anew, one entry per CDR3 protein. Here the sample spans roughly 620,000 distinct CDR3 sequences, roughly 18% being singletons. The material sequenced was PBMCs or a T cell subset sorted from them (not recorded which). These receptors came from an adult woman who had mild COVID-19 (a few samples of this study predate the infection). Cell type and time point are not known.

This clonotype was seen many times. The chain couples TRBV4-1 to TRBJ2-7; D is unresolved. With 0 bases removed from V and 3 bases from J, the gap between germline ends came to 12 bases. From germline, CDR1 is MGHRA and CDR2 YSYEKL. The CDR3 has 15 residues. The CDR3 DNA reads as TGCGCCAGCAGCCAAGACCCGGGCTACAACTACGAGCAGTACTTC. Protein product: CASSQDPGYNYEQYF.

This rearrangement joins TRBV6-1 to TRBJ1-1, with TRBD1 identical over 9 bases. This CDR3 contains 15 residues. Germline V gene sequence: CDR1 MNHNS, CDR2 SASEGT. V shed 3 bases and J 6 bases; nucleotides not matched to a gene: 8. CDR3 amino acids: CASSDLTGGAAEAFF. CDR3 in DNA: TGTGCCAGCAGTGACCTTACAGGGGGCGCGGCTGAAGCTTTCTTT.

V and J are TRBV13 and TRBJ1-2, with D unresolved. Germline assignment: CDR1 PRHDT and CDR2 FYEKMQ (reference sequence). The CDR3 covers 13 residues. With 4 bases removed from V and 0 bases from J, the gap between germline ends came to 6 bases. Here the CDR3 DNA reads TGTGCCAGCAGCTCACAAGCTAACTATGGCTACACCTTC. This encodes CASSSQANYGYTF.

This clonotype was seen more than once but under ten times. The J gene is TRBJ2-2, the V gene TRBV6-5; D is ambiguous. There are 14 residues in the CDR3. The V end lost 0 bases, the J end lost 5 bases, and 7 bases lay between the germline ends. Germline CDR1 is MNHEY and CDR2 is SVGAGI. The CDR3 nucleotides are TGTGCCAGCAGTTACTCGATATTTACCGGGGAGCTGTTTTTT. Protein product: CASSYSIFTGELFF.

This clonotype showed up just a few times. J is TRBJ1-1 and V is TRBV3-1; D is unclear. Germline lookup yields CDR1 LGHDT and CDR2 YNNKEL (reference sequence). V was pared by 1 base and J by 12 bases, with 15 bases between. This CDR3 region has 13 residues. CDR3 residues: CASSQGAQVGSFF. CDR3 DNA sequence: TGTGCCAGCAGCCAAGGGGCGCAGGTGGGGTCTTTCTTT. Looking up the rest from reference TRBV3-1 and TRBJ1-1 gives the full variable domain: DTAVSQTPKYLVTQMGNDKSIKCEQNLGHDTMYWYKQDSKKFLKIMFSYNNKELIINETVPNRFSPKSPDKAHLNLHINSLELGDSAVYFCASSQGAQVGSFFGQGTRLTVV.

V and J are TRBV3-1 and TRBJ2-3; possibly TRBD2 for D (5 bases). Germline V lookup: CDR1 LGHDT, CDR2 YNNKEL (reference sequence). The length of the CDR3 is 17 residues. Trimming removed 0 bases from V and 1 base from J, with 14 bases in between. The CDR3 bases are TGTGCCAGCAGCCAAGACCGCTTTTCGCGGGGCACAGATACGCAGTATTTT. Translated, it gives CASSQDRFSRGTDTQYF.

The table lists this clonotype with a few counts. V gene TRBV6-1 combines with J gene TRBJ2-3; maybe TRBD1 (6 bases). Germline V gives CDR1 MNHNS, CDR2 SASEGT. This CDR3 is 15 amino acids long. Trimming took off 6 bases at V and 0 bases at J, with 13 bases between the two ends. The CDR3 DNA sequence: TGTGCCAGCAGAGAACGGACAGCTAGCACAGATACGCAGTATTTT. Protein sequence: CASRERTASTDTQYF.

The genes are TRBV27 and TRBJ2-1, with D possibly TRBD2 on 7 matching bases. The CDR3 extends over 13 amino acids. The germline V gene has CDR1 MNHEY and CDR2 SMNVEV (reference sequence). Trimming left V 7 bases short and J 6 bases short, with 13 bases between. CDR3 protein: CASMGGLGNEQFF. The CDR3 DNA sequence: TGTGCCAGCATGGGGGGGCTCGGCAATGAGCAGTTCTTC.

This clonotype came up a few times. CDR3 region: CASSLNEYTDTQYF. The CDR3, as DNA: TGTGCCAGCAGCTTGAATGAATACACAGATACGCAGTATTTT. This rearrangement joins TRBV5-4 to TRBJ2-3, with D unclear. CDR3 length equals 14 residues. V lost 1 base and J 2 bases, leaving 8 bases between the germline ends. Germline assignment: CDR1 SGHNT and CDR2 YYREEE (reference sequence).

This clonotype has just one count. The chain combines TRBV2 with TRBJ1-1, with D unclear. Germline values: CDR1 SNHLY, CDR2 FYNNEI. The CDR3 totals 15 residues. The V end lost 8 bases, the J end lost 5 bases, and 21 bases lay between the germline ends. As DNA, the CDR3 is TGTGCCAGCCCTTTCGGGGATGCGGAGCTGACTGAAGCTTTCTTT. Translation gives CASPFGDAELTEAFF. The full variable domain, completed using reference TRBV2 and TRBJ1-1, is EPEVTQTPSHQVTQMGQEVILRCVPISNHLYFYWYRQILGQKVEFLVSFYNNEISEKSEIFDDQFSVERPDGSNFTLKIRSTKLEDSAMYFCASPFGDAELTEAFFGQGTRLTVV.

The chain recombines TRBV5-6 with TRBJ2-5; 7 nucleotides line up with TRBD1. Germline values: CDR1 SGHDT, CDR2 YYEEEE. The CDR3 sequence is 14 residues long. V shed 3 bases, J shed 2 bases, and the junction held 4 bases outside the gene matches. The CDR3 reads CASSSGQLQETQYF. Written as DNA, the CDR3 is TGTGCCAGCAGCTCGGGACAGCTACAAGAGACCCAGTACTTC.

J is TRBJ2-6 and V is TRBV27, with no clear D. V lost 10 bases, J lost 0 bases, and 4 bases lay in between. Per germline, CDR1 MNHEY and CDR2 SMNVEV (reference sequence). The CDR3 consists of 12 residues. The chain's CDR3 is CAIHSGANVLTF. CDR3 bases: TGTGCCATACACTCTGGGGCCAACGTCCTGACTTTC.